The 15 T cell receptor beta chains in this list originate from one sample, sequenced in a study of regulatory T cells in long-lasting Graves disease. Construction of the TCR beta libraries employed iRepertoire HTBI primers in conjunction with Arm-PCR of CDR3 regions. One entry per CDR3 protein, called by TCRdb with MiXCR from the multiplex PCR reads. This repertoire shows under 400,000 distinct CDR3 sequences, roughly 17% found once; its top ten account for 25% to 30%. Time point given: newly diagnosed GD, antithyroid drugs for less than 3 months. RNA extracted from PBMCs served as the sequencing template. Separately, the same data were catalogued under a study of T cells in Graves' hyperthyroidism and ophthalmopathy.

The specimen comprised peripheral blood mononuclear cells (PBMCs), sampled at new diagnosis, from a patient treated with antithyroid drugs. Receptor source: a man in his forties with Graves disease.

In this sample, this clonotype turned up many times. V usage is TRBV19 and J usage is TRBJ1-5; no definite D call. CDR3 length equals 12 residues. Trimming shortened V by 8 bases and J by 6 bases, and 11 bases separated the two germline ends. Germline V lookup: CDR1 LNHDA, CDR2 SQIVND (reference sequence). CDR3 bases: TGTGCCAGTTCTACGGCGGGTCAGCCCCAGCATTTT. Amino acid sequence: CASSTAGQPQHF.

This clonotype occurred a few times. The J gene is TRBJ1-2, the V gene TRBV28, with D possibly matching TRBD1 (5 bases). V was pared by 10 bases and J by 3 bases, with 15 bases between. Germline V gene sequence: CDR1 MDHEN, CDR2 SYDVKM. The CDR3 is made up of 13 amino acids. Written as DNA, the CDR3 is TGTGCCATCGCGCAGGGTTTGGACTATGGCTACACCTTC. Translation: CAIAQGLDYGYTF.

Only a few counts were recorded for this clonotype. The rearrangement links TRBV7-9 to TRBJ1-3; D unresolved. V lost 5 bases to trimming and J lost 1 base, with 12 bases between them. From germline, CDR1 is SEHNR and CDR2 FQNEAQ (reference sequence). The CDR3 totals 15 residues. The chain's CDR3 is CASSAPRESGNTIYF. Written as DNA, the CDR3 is TGTGCCAGCAGCGCCCCCCGTGAGTCTGGAAACACCATATATTTT.

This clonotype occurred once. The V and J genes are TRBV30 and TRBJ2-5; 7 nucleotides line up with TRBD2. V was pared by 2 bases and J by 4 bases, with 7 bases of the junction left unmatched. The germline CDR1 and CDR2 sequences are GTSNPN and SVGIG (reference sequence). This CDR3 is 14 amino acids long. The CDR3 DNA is TGTGCCTGGAGTTCGAGCGGGGAGGGAGAGACCCAGTACTTC. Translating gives CAWSSSGEGETQYF.

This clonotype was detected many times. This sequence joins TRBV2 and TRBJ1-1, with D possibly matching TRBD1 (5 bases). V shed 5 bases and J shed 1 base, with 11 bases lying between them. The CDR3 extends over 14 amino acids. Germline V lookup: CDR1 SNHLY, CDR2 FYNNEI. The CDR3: CASSNWDPNTEAFF. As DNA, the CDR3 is TGTGCCAGCAGTAATTGGGACCCGAACACTGAAGCTTTCTTT.

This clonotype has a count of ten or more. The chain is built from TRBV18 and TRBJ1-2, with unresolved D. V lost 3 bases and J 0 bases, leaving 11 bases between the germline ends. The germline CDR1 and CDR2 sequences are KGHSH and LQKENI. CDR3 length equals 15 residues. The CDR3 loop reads CASSPGELANYGYTF. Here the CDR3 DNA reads TGTGCCAGCTCACCCGGAGAACTAGCTAACTATGGCTACACCTTC.

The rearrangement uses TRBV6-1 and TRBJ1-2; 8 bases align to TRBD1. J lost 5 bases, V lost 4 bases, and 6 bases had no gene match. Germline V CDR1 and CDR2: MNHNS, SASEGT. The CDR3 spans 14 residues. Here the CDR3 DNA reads TGTGCCAGCAGTGCTAGGACAGGGTGGTATGGCTACACCTTC. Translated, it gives CASSARTGWYGYTF.

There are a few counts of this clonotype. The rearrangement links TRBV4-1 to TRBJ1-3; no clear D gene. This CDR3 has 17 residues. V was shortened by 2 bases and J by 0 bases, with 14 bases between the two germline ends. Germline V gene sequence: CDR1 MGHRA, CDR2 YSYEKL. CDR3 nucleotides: TGCGCCAGCAGCCAACCCCGGAGAGGTCGCTCTGGAAACACCATATATTTT. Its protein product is CASSQPRRGRSGNTIYF.

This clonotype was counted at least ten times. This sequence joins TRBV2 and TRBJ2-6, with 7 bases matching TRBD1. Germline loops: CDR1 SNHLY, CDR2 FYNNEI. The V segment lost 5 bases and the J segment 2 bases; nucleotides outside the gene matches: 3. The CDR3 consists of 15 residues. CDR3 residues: CASSPDRAGANVLTF. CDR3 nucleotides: TGTGCCAGCAGTCCCGACAGGGCTGGGGCCAACGTCCTGACTTTC.

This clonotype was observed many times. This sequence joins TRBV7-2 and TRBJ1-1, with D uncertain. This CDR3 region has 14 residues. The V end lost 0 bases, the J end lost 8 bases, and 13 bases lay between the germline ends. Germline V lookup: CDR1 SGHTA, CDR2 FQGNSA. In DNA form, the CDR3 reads TGTGCCAGCAGCTTAGCTCGCGGGAGCTACGAAGCTTTCTTT. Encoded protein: CASSLARGSYEAFF.

CDR3 loop: CASSSPGTNNNEQFF. CDR3 DNA: TGTGCCAGCAGCTCCCCCGGGACAAATAACAATGAGCAGTTCTTC. The rearrangement links TRBV11-2 to TRBJ2-1; possibly TRBD1 for D (6 bases). V was trimmed by 4 bases and J by 5 bases, leaving 15 bases between them. CDR1 is SGHAT, CDR2 FQNNGV, per germline. This CDR3 spans 15 amino acids.

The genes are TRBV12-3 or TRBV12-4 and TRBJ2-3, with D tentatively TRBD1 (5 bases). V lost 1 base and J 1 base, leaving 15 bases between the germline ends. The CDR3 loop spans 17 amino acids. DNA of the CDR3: TGTGCCAGCAGTTTAGTAGTGGGGCCAACCCGCACAGATACGCAGTATTTT. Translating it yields CASSLVVGPTRTDTQYF.

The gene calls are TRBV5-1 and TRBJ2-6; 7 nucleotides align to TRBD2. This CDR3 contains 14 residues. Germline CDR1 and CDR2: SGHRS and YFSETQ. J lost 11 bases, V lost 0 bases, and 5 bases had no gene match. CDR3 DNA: TGCGCCAGCAGCTTGGCCGTACGGGGGGACGTCCTGACTTTC. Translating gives CASSLAVRGDVLTF.

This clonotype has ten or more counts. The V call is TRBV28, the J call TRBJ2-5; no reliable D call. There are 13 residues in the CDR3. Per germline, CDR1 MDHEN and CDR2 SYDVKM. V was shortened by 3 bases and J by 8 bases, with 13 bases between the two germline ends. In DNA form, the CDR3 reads TGTGCCAGCAGTTTTTCGCCCCGGAGCACCCAGTACTTC. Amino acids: CASSFSPRSTQYF.

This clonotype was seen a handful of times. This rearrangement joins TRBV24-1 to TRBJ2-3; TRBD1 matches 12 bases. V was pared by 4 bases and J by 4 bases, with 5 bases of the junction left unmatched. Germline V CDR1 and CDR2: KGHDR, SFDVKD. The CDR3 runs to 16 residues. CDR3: CATSEAGTGGADTQYF. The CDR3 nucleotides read TGTGCCACCAGTGAAGCCGGGACAGGGGGCGCAGATACGCAGTATTTT.